A selection of T cell receptor beta chains follows, all from one sample in a study of blood T cell repertoires in COVID-19. TCRdb's table, derived via immunoSEQ multiplex PCR, lists solely in-frame clones and lacks some. The sample consists of approximately 250,000 clones, 80% to 90% of them appearing once. Sequencing was performed on peripheral blood. The receptors come from a man in his 60s with acute or convalescent COVID-19. Each CDR3 is given with its conserved first and last residue. A D gene is named only where the DNA matches it firmly. For some rows the clone size is stated as once, few or many, or as a class when expanded; others skip it.

clone_size d_call j_call v_call cdr3_aa cdr3_nt
few - TRBJ1-5 TRBV28 CASSLRYRVQPQHF TGTGCCAGCAGTTTAAGATACAGGGTACAGCCCCAGCATTTT
few TRBD2 TRBJ2-4 TRBV6-2/TRBV6-3 CASSYLLAGGLAKNIQYF TGTGCCAGCAGTTACTTACTAGCGGGAGGTCTAGCCAAAAACATTCAGTACTTC
- - TRBJ1-6 TRBV4-2 CASSRGGRDSPLHF TGTGCCAGCAGCCGAGGGGGTCGTGATTCACCCCTCCACTTT
- - TRBJ1-2 TRBV18 CASSPRGSGYTF TGTGCCAGCTCACCGCGGGGTTCGGGCTACACCTTC
- TRBD1 TRBJ1-1 TRBV9 CASSVDSGGEAFF TGTGCCAGCAGCGTAGATTCAGGGGGGGAAGCTTTCTTT
- - TRBJ2-2 TRBV30 CAWTSGQGVTELFF TGTGCCTGGACGTCAGGGCAGGGCGTTACTGAGCTGTTTTTT
- TRBD2 TRBJ2-1 TRBV3-1/TRBV3-2 CASSSSGGEQFF TGTGCCAGCAGTTCCAGCGGGGGTGAGCAGTTCTTC
- - TRBJ2-7 TRBV7-6 CASSSGDYEQYF TGTGCCAGCAGCTCCGGAGACTACGAGCAGTACTTC
- TRBD1 TRBJ2-5 TRBV7-2 CASSFARDRGQETQYF TGTGCCAGCAGCTTCGCCCGGGACAGGGGCCAAGAGACCCAGTACTTC
- TRBD2 TRBJ2-3 TRBV7-2 CASSATGTKNTQYF TGTGCCAGCAGCGCGACCGGGACTAAAAATACGCAGTATTTT
- - TRBJ2-3 TRBV3-1/TRBV3-2 CASSQEGPDTQYF TGTGCCAGCAGCCAAGAGGGGCCAGATACGCAGTATTTT
- - TRBJ1-2 TRBV5-6 CASSLEGANYGYTF TGTGCCAGCAGCTTGGAAGGGGCCAACTATGGCTACACCTTC
- TRBD2 TRBJ2-1 TRBV7-3 CASSTSTRVAGGGEQFF TGTGCCAGCAGCACATCGACTAGGGTAGCGGGAGGAGGTGAGCAGTTCTTC
once - TRBJ2-5 TRBV5-1 CASSWAQGKETQYF TGCGCCAGCAGCTGGGCACAGGGCAAAGAGACCCAGTACTTC
- - TRBJ2-3 TRBV4-2 CASSRESGFTDTQYF TGTGCCAGCAGCCGGGAGAGCGGGTTCACAGATACGCAGTATTTT
- TRBD1 TRBJ2-2 TRBV7-3 CASGTGSTGELFF TGTGCCAGCGGGACAGGGTCTACCGGGGAGCTGTTTTTT
- - TRBJ2-4 TRBV18 CASSPQEGLVYF TGTGCCAGCTCACCACAGGAGGGGCTTGTGTACTTC
- - TRBJ1-1 TRBV19 CASSMGGPNTEAFF TGTGCCAGTAGTATGGGAGGGCCGAACACTGAAGCTTTCTTT
once - TRBJ1-1 TRBV6-2/TRBV6-3 CASSYFGRANTEAFF TGTGCCAGCAGTTACTTTGGCAGGGCTAACACTGAAGCTTTCTTT
- - TRBJ2-1 TRBV27 CASSLRTYNEQFF TGTGCCAGCAGTCTAAGAACCTACAATGAGCAGTTCTTC
- TRBD1 TRBJ2-4 TRBV5-5 CASSTVQGVGNIQYF TGTGCCAGCAGCACCGTTCAGGGGGTCGGGAACATTCAGTACTTC
- - TRBJ1-6 TRBV30 CAWMGGSYNSPLHF TGTGCCTGGATGGGGGGCTCCTATAATTCACCCCTCCACTTT
- TRBD1 TRBJ2-7 TRBV6-5 CASRDRGAYEQYF TGTGCCAGCAGGGACAGGGGGGCCTACGAGCAGTACTTC
- TRBD2 TRBJ2-2 TRBV6-5 CASTRTSGNTGELFF TGTGCCAGCACCCGGACTAGCGGGAACACCGGGGAGCTGTTTTTT
once - TRBJ2-4 TRBV5-4 CASSSWALAKNIQYF TGTGCCAGCAGCTCGTGGGCCCTAGCCAAAAACATTCAGTACTTC
- - TRBJ1-5 TRBV18 CASSPRQGKEPQHF TGTGCCAGCTCACCAAGGCAGGGTAAGGAGCCCCAGCATTTT
- TRBD1 TRBJ1-1 TRBV27 CASSPPVFSRGISTEAFF TGTGCCAGCAGTCCGCCCGTTTTCTCCAGGGGGATTAGCACTGAAGCTTTCTTT
- - TRBJ2-7 TRBV12-3/TRBV12-4 CASSPRAYEQYF TGTGCCAGCAGTCCCAGGGCCTACGAGCAGTACTTC
- TRBD1 TRBJ1-1 TRBV6-5 CASRMDRLNTEAFF TGTGCCAGCAGGATGGACAGGCTGAACACTGAAGCTTTCTTT
- TRBD1 TRBJ1-1 TRBV5-1 CASSLTGVDTEAFF TGCGCCAGCAGCTTGACAGGGGTGGACACTGAAGCTTTCTTT
- - TRBJ1-2 TRBV5-1 CASSLVGLAGYTF TGCGCCAGCAGCTTGGTTGGACTTGCGGGCTACACCTTC
few - TRBJ1-4 TRBV2 CASTLSGEKLFF TGTGCCAGCACCTTATCGGGTGAAAAACTGTTTTTT
few TRBD1 TRBJ2-7 TRBV6-5 CASSSGQLYEQYF TGTGCCAGCAGTTCGGGACAGTTATACGAGCAGTACTTC
- - TRBJ1-1 TRBV5-8 CASSSAGASGDTEAFF TGTGCCAGCAGCTCCGCGGGAGCCTCCGGGGACACTGAAGCTTTCTTT
- TRBD2 TRBJ2-3 TRBV7-8 CASSYRTSSDTQYF TGTGCCAGCAGCTACCGGACTAGTTCAGATACGCAGTATTTT
- TRBD1 TRBJ2-4 TRBV6-5 CASYSGQGGNIQYF TGTGCCAGCTACTCGGGACAGGGTGGGAACATTCAGTACTTC
- TRBD1 TRBJ1-2 TRBV18 CASSPMTGSEGGYTF TGTGCCAGCTCACCGATGACAGGGTCGGAAGGTGGCTACACCTTC
- TRBD1 TRBJ2-7 TRBV28 CASSRDRWESGSYEQYF TGTGCCAGCAGCCGGGACAGGTGGGAGTCTGGGTCCTACGAGCAGTACTTC
- TRBD2 TRBJ2-7 TRBV14 CASSQWKGRGQYF TGTGCCAGCAGCCAATGGAAAGGGAGGGGGCAGTACTTC
- - TRBJ2-1 TRBV24-1 CATSGRGNEQFF TGTGCCACCAGTGGCAGGGGCAATGAGCAGTTCTTC
- - TRBJ2-1 TRBV4-2 CASSHGDGTTTDNEQFF TGTGCCAGCAGCCATGGAGATGGGACAACCACTGACAATGAGCAGTTCTTC
- - TRBJ2-2 TRBV5-6 CASSFRAGFNTGELFF TGTGCCAGCAGCTTCAGGGCGGGGTTTAACACCGGGGAGCTGTTTTTT
- - TRBJ2-3 TRBV10-3 CAISPGSSTDTQYF TGTGCCATCAGCCCCGGGAGTAGCACAGATACGCAGTATTTT
- - TRBJ2-5 TRBV19 CASSPTGTRQETQYF TGTGCCAGTAGTCCCACCGGGACTCGCCAAGAGACCCAGTACTTC
once - TRBJ1-2 TRBV5-1 CASSQQGAYGYTF TGCGCCAGCAGCCAACAGGGTGCCTATGGCTACACCTTC
- TRBD1 TRBJ2-1 TRBV7-8 CASSPRTGENNEQFF TGTGCCAGCAGCCCCCGGACAGGGGAAAACAATGAGCAGTTCTTC
few - TRBJ2-7 TRBV7-6 CASSLVTSSAYEQYF TGTGCCAGCAGCTTAGTGACTAGTTCTGCCTACGAGCAGTACTTC
- TRBD1 TRBJ2-7 TRBV10-2 CASSESSDRGFEQYF TGCGCCAGCAGTGAGTCGTCGGACAGGGGTTTCGAGCAGTACTTC
- TRBD1 TRBJ2-7 TRBV6-5 CANRGDSSYEQYF TGTGCCAACCGAGGGGACAGTTCCTACGAGCAGTACTTC
- TRBD2 TRBJ2-3 TRBV19 CASSLRGSTDTQYF TGTGCCAGTAGTCTGCGGGGGAGCACAGATACGCAGTATTTT
- - TRBJ1-2 TRBV6-6 CASSSQDLAYTF TGTGCCAGCAGTTCACAGGATCTCGCCTACACCTTC
- - TRBJ2-7 TRBV11-2 CASSPDSYEQYF TGTGCCAGCAGCCCTGACAGTTACGAGCAGTACTTC
- TRBD1 TRBJ1-1 TRBV27 CASSSRQGRTEAFF TGTGCCAGCAGTTCCCGACAGGGGCGTACTGAAGCTTTCTTT
once TRBD1 TRBJ2-1 TRBV7-9 CASSLYTGGVGDEQFF TGTGCCAGCAGCCTTTATACAGGGGGCGTAGGTGATGAGCAGTTCTTC
few - TRBJ1-1 TRBV3-1/TRBV3-2 CASSPFGRAAFF TGTGCCAGCAGCCCATTTGGGCGGGCGGCTTTCTTT
- - TRBJ2-6 TRBV2 CASGTPSGANVLTF TGTGCCAGCGGGACACCCTCTGGGGCCAACGTCCTGACTTTC
- TRBD1 TRBJ2-7 TRBV4-1 CASSQWAGQGNYEQYF TGCGCCAGCAGTCAATGGGCTGGACAGGGCAACTACGAGCAGTACTTC
- TRBD2 TRBJ2-7 TRBV7-2 CASSLGLAGYYEQYF TGTGCCAGCAGCTTAGGCCTAGCGGGCTACTACGAGCAGTACTTC
- - TRBJ2-4 TRBV7-2 CASSLGGFRAKNIQYF TGTGCCAGCAGCTTGGGGGGATTCCGGGCCAAAAACATTCAGTACTTC
- - TRBJ2-7 TRBV6-4 CASSDSRDSKGTYEQYF TGTGCCAGCAGTGACTCTCGGGACTCCAAGGGGACCTACGAGCAGTACTTC